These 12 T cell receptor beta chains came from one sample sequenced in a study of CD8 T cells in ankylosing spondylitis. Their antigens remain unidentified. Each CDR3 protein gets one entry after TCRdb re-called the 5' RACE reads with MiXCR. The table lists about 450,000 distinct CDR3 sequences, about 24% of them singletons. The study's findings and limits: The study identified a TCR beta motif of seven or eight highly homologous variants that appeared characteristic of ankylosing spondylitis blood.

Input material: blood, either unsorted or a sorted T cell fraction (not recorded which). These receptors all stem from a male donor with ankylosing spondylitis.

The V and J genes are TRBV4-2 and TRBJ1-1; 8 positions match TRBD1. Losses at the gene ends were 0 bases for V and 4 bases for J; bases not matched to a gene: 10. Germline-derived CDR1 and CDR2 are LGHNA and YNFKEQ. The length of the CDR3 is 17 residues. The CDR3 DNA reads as TGTGCCAGCAGCCAAGATCCCTTAAGCGACAGGGGCACTGAAGCTTTCTTT. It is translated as CASSQDPLSDRGTEAFF.

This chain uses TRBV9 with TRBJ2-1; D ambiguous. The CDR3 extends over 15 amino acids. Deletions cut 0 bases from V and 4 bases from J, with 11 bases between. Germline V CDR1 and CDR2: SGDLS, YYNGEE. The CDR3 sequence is CASSVGGRYYNEQFF. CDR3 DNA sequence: TGTGCCAGCAGCGTAGGAGGCAGGTATTACAATGAGCAGTTCTTC.

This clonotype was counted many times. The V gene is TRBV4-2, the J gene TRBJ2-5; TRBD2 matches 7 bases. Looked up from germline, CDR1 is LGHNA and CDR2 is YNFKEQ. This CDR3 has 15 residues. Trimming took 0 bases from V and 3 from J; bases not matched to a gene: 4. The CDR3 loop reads CASSQDTGGEETQYF. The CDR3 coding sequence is TGTGCCAGCAGCCAAGATACGGGGGGAGAAGAGACCCAGTACTTC.

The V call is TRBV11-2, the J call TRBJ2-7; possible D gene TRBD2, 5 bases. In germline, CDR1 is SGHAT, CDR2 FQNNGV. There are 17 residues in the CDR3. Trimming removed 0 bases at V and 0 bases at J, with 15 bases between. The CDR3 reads CASSLDGGPGFSYEQYF. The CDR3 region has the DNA TGTGCCAGCAGCTTAGATGGCGGGCCAGGTTTCTCCTACGAGCAGTACTTC. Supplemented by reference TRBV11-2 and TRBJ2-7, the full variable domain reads EAGVAQSPRYKIIEKRQSVAFWCNPISGHATLYWYQQILGQGPKLLIQFQNNGVVDDSQLPKDRFSAERLKGVDSTLKIQPAKLEDSAVYLCASSLDGGPGFSYEQYFGPGTRLTVT.

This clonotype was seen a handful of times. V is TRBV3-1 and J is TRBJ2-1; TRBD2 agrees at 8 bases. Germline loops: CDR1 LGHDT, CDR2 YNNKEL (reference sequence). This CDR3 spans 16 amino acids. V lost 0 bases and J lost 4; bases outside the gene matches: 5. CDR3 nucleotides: TGTGCCAGCAGCCAAGATCGCCTAGCGGGTTACAATGAGCAGTTCTTC. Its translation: CASSQDRLAGYNEQFF.

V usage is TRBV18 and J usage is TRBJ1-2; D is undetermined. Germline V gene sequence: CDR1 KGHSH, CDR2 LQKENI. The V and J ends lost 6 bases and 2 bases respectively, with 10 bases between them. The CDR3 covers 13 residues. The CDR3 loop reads CASSNTANYGYTF. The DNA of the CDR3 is TGTGCCAGCTCCAATACGGCCAACTATGGCTACACCTTC.

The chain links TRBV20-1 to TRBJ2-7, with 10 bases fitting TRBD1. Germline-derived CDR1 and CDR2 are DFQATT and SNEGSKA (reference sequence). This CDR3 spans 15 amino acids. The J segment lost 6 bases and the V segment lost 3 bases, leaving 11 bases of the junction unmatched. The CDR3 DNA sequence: TGCAGTGCTAGCCGACAGGGGGCTGAACTATCCGAGCAGTACTTC. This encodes CSASRQGAELSEQYF.

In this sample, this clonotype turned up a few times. CDR3 in amino acids: CATSEIDRGRQPQHF. CDR3 DNA: TGTGCCACCAGTGAAATAGACAGGGGTCGTCAGCCCCAGCATTTT. The V gene is TRBV24-1, the J gene TRBJ1-5, with 8 bases that match TRBD1. This CDR3 is 15 amino acids long. V trimming: 4 bases; J trimming: 6 bases; junction bases outside the gene matches: 7. Germline V gene sequence: CDR1 KGHDR, CDR2 SFDVKD.

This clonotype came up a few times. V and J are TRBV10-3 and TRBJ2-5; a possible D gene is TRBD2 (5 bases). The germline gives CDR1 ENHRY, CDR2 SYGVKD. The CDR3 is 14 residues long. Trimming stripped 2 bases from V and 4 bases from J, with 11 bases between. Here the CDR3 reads CAISEGLLGETQYF. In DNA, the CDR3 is TGTGCCATCAGTGAGGGACTTCTTGGAGAGACCCAGTACTTC.

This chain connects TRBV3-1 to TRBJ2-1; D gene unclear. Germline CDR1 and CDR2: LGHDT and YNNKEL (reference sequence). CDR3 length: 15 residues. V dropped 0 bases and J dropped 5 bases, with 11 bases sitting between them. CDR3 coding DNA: TGTGCCAGCAGCCAAGATGGGATAGCTCACAATGAGCAGTTCTTC. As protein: CASSQDGIAHNEQFF.

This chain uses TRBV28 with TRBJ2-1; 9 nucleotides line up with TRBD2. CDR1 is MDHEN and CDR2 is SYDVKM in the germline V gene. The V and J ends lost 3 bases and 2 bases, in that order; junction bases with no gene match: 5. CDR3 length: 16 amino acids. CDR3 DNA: TGTGCCAGCAGTTTGCGGGCGGGAGGGCCCTACAATGAGCAGTTCTTC. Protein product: CASSLRAGGPYNEQFF.

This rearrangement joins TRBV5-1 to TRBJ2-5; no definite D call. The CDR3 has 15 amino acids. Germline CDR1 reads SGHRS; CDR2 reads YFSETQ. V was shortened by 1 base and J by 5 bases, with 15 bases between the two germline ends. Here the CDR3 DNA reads TGCGCCAGCAGCTTGACACTATTCCAGCAGGAGACCCAGTACTTC. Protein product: CASSLTLFQQETQYF.